Sequencing of this T cell receptor beta chain was carried out in a study of T cells in localized non-small cell lung cancer. Findings of the study overall: Patients showing higher blood T cell density tended to see longer overall survival. Paired adjacent lung recovered a median about 61 of the top 100 tumor clones.

This clone has a single count. Its matching antigen is unknown. Trimming removed 0 bases at V and 1 base at J, with 12 bases between. The CDR3 is 16 residues long. CDR1 and CDR2 (germline): KGHSH, LQKENI. TCRdb's table, derived via immunoSEQ multiplex PCR, lists solely in-frame clones and lacks some. The table has 1,900 or so clones, roughly 20% seen once. This TCR came from a man aged 40 to 70 with stage I lung adenocarcinoma. The sample in question was lung tumor tissue, obtained before any cancer treatment. V gene TRBV18 combines with J gene TRBJ1-1, with D uncertain. CDR3 in amino acids: CASSPPSKGRNTEAFF. In DNA, the CDR3 is TGTGCCAGCTCACCACCAAGTAAGGGTCGGAACACTGAAGCTTTCTTT.